This T cell receptor beta chain was recovered during a study of T cells after yellow fever vaccination. About the research overall: SMART-Seq v4 Ultra Low Input prepared libraries from low-cell fractions. General study results and limits: Post-booster samples contained most primary-vaccination clones (approximately 96% CD4, less than 90% CD8). Few clonotypes appeared in both CD4 and CD8 compartments.

TCRdb redid the calling of the 5' RACE reads with MiXCR, one entry per CDR3 protein. This table holds around 350,000 distinct CDR3 sequences, 9.5% to 13% found once. J gave up 5 bases and V 1 base, and 3 bases lay outside the gene matches. The CDR3 length is 13 residues. CDR1 is SGHDT and CDR2 is YYEEEE in the germline V gene. About this clonotype itself: Antigen: not known.

The TCR originated in a man aged 18 to 29 who received the YFV17D yellow fever vaccine. V usage is TRBV5-6 and J usage is TRBJ2-7; 7 bases map to TRBD1. The sample here was PBMCs, taken on the day of the first yellow fever vaccination. DNA for the CDR3: TGTGCCAGCAGCTTGTTACAGGGGAACGAGCAGTACTTC. It is translated as CASSLLQGNEQYF.